The clone carrying this TCR beta chain was seen only a few times. Its antigen is not known. These data come from a study of cytomegalovirus exposure and HLA in healthy donors. Study background: Early released data had 65 million to 100 million unique TCRs, all coming from HLA-typed donors. Ancestry clustering placed around 80% of approximately 420 genotyped donors in the Caucasian-associated cluster.

Germline lookup yields CDR1 MNHNY and CDR2 SVGAGI (reference sequence). This CDR3 spans 15 amino acids. V was trimmed by 0 bases and J by 0 bases, leaving 5 bases between them. PCR amplification relied on 60 Vbeta primers (plus 13 Jbeta primers). Produced via immunoSEQ multiplex PCR; TCRdb's table is partial and in-frame only. The sample yields approximately 140,000 clones, about 80% seen once. General study results and limits: Analyzed later, association rates of TCRs varied across HLA loci, with DRB1 most and HLA-C fewest. The number of N-insertions in an Asian-associated ancestry cluster was reportedly below the roughly 620-donor mean in a later analysis.

Sequenced: PBMCs. This clonotype was sampled from a boy aged 2 to 10 in good health and CMV-seronegative. The chain uses TRBV6-6 and TRBJ1-4; unclear D gene. CDR3 region: CASSYSGATNEKLFF. DNA for the CDR3: TGTGCCAGCAGTTACTCGGGCGCAACTAATGAAAAACTGTTTTTT.